These 15 T cell receptor beta chains came from one sample sequenced in a study of OX40 agonist ivuxolimab in advanced cancers. Produced via immunoSEQ multiplex PCR; TCRdb's table is partial and in-frame only. The sample has tens of thousands of clones, around 94% seen once. The source material was CD4+ or CD8+ T cells sorted from blood, sampled in a trial of the OX40 agonist ivuxolimab. The receptors derive from an adult with an advanced solid tumor such as melanoma, head and neck, liver or kidney cancer.

This chain connects TRBV9 to TRBJ1-2, with TRBD1 as a possible D gene (5 bases). The CDR3 contains 17 residues. V lost 0 bases, J lost 6 bases, and 21 bases lay in between. Germline CDR1 SGDLS, CDR2 YYNGEE. The CDR3 reads CASSVGRGGATIDGYTF. The DNA of the CDR3 is TGTGCCAGCAGCGTAGGGAGGGGAGGGGCGACCATAGATGGCTACACCTTC.

The rearrangement joins TRBV2 to TRBJ1-1; D gene ambiguous. Trimming took off 6 bases at V and 4 bases at J, with 6 bases between the two ends. CDR1 and CDR2 (germline): SNHLY, FYNNEI. This CDR3 is 11 amino acids long. CDR3 region: CASRPLTEAFF. The CDR3 bases are TGTGCCAGCAGGCCCCTCACTGAAGCTTTCTTT.

CDR3 nucleotides: TGTGCCAGCAGCTTTCAGGGGCCCTTGGATGAGCAGTTCTTC. This codes for CASSFQGPLDEQFF. The chain employs TRBV11-3 and TRBJ2-1; maybe TRBD1 (6 bases). V lost 3 bases to trimming and J lost 8 bases, with 14 bases between them. CDR1 is SGHNT and CDR2 is YENEEA in the germline V gene. The CDR3 spans 14 residues.

This chain joins TRBV7-2 and TRBJ2-1; D unresolved. V lost 1 base, J lost 9 bases, and 10 bases lay in between. Germline V CDR1 and CDR2: SGHTA, FQGNSA. This CDR3 comprises 13 residues. CDR3: CASSLEGSLEQFF. The CDR3 bases are TGTGCCAGCAGCTTAGAGGGCTCCCTTGAGCAGTTCTTC. Full variable domain (rest looked up from reference TRBV7-2 and TRBJ2-1): GAGVSQSPSNKVTEKGKDVELRCDPISGHTALYWYRQSLGQGLEFLIYFQGNSAPDKSGLPSDRFSAERTGGSVSTLTIQRTQQEDSAVYLCASSLEGSLEQFFGPGTRLTVL.

The chain uses TRBV5-6 and TRBJ2-7, with a weak D call TRBD2 (6 bases). Germline assignment: CDR1 SGHDT and CDR2 YYEEEE. V dropped 4 bases and J dropped 2 bases, with 13 bases sitting between them. The CDR3 loop spans 14 amino acids. The CDR3 bases are TGTGCCAGCAGCCCCGGTTGGGGGGCCTACGAGCAGTACTTC. This gives the protein CASSPGWGAYEQYF.

The CDR3 is CASSPLPRDAYEQYF. Here the CDR3 DNA reads TGTGCCAGCAGCCCCCTCCCCAGGGATGCCTACGAGCAGTACTTC. The J gene is TRBJ2-7, the V gene TRBV6-5; perhaps TRBD1 as D (5 bases). The V gene lost 6 bases and the J gene lost 2 bases, with 17 bases spanning the gap. Germline CDR1 MNHEY, CDR2 SVGAGI. This CDR3 comprises 15 residues.

This chain links TRBV5-6 with TRBJ2-7; D ambiguous. The CDR3 spans 11 residues. Trimming removed 4 bases at V and 3 bases at J, with 5 bases between. The V gene's germline CDR1 is SGHDT and CDR2 YYEEEE. This chain's CDR3 is CASSASYEQYF. In DNA form, the CDR3 reads TGTGCCAGCAGCGCCAGCTACGAGCAGTACTTC.

The chain couples TRBV11-2 to TRBJ2-1, with 12 positions matching TRBD2. In germline, CDR1 is SGHAT, CDR2 FQNNGV. The CDR3 has 15 residues. V shed 5 bases, J shed 8 bases, and the junction held 7 bases outside the gene matches. In nucleotides, the CDR3 is TGTGCCAGCAGCCCCGGCGCTAGCGGGAGGGATGAGCAGTTCTTC. Translating it yields CASSPGASGRDEQFF. Full variable domain (remainder filled in from reference TRBV11-2 and TRBJ2-1): EAGVAQSPRYKIIEKRQSVAFWCNPISGHATLYWYQQILGQGPKLLIQFQNNGVVDDSQLPKDRFSAERLKGVDSTLKIQPAKLEDSAVYLCASSPGASGRDEQFFGPGTRLTVL.

CDR3 loop: CASSIDLSGGASDEQYF. The CDR3 DNA is TGTGCCAGTAGTATAGATCTATCCGGGGGGGCCTCGGACGAGCAGTACTTC. The rearrangement uses TRBV19 and TRBJ2-7; 8 nucleotides agree with TRBD2. J was trimmed by 5 bases and V by 0 bases; bases with no gene match: 12. The CDR3 spans 17 residues. From germline, CDR1 is LNHDA and CDR2 SQIVND (reference sequence).

The chain uses TRBV2 and TRBJ2-5; 8 bases agree with TRBD2. The CDR3 spans 14 residues. The trim removed 1 base at V and 5 bases at J, leaving 3 bases unmatched. Germline values: CDR1 SNHLY, CDR2 FYNNEI. CDR3 DNA: TGTGCCAGCAGTGAAGGCGGGGGGCGGGAGACCCAGTACTTC. It encodes CASSEGGGRETQYF.

CDR3 sequence (DNA): TGTGCCAGCAGCTTGGCGGCAGACACTGAAGCTTTCTTT. Translating gives CASSLAADTEAFF. The chain has TRBV5-4 and TRBJ1-1; no definite D call. The CDR3 is 13 amino acids. V was shortened by 0 bases and J by 3 bases, with 6 bases between the two germline ends. The germline gives CDR1 SGHNT, CDR2 YYREEE (reference sequence).

The rearrangement links TRBV5-6 to TRBJ2-1; D remains unclear. Germline lookup yields CDR1 SGHDT and CDR2 YYEEEE. Trimming left V 5 bases short and J 6 bases short, with 6 bases between. This CDR3 spans 11 amino acids. CDR3 in amino acids: CASSFVNEQFF. The CDR3 DNA sequence: TGTGCCAGCAGTTTTGTCAATGAGCAGTTCTTC.

This clone came up once. V usage is TRBV19 and J usage is TRBJ2-7; D is possibly TRBD2 (5 bases). The CDR3 extends over 14 amino acids. Looked up from germline, CDR1 is LNHDA and CDR2 is SQIVND (reference sequence). V gave up 3 bases and J gave up 2 bases, with 11 bases separating them. CDR3 nucleotides: TGTGCCAGTAGTATGGTCGGGATGACCTACGAGCAGTACTTC. Translating it yields CASSMVGMTYEQYF.

This clone was counted a few times. CDR3 nucleotide sequence: TGTGCCAGCAGCTTAGGACTCACTGAAGCTTTCTTT. Its protein product is CASSLGLTEAFF. V usage is TRBV7-8 and J usage is TRBJ1-1; no clear D gene. The germline V and J ends were trimmed by 1 base and 4 bases, with 4 bases remaining between them. Germline CDR1 SGHVS, CDR2 FQNEAQ. The CDR3 spans 12 residues.

The chain links TRBV5-1 to TRBJ2-7; D is unresolved. Trimming removed 0 bases at V and 2 bases at J, with 9 bases between. Germline CDR1 SGHRS, CDR2 YFSETQ. The CDR3 loop spans 14 amino acids. In DNA, the CDR3 is TGCGCCAGCAGCTTGGCATCAGCAACCTACGAGCAGTACTTC. Translated, it gives CASSLASATYEQYF.